This T cell receptor (beta chain) was recovered during a study of shared clonotypes between healthy human individuals. Produced via immunoSEQ multiplex PCR; TCRdb's table is partial and in-frame only. The sample lists roughly 2.2 million clones; 85% to 95% were seen once. This CDR3 spans 15 amino acids. CDR1 SGHTA and CDR2 FQGNSA come from the germline V gene. Trimming shortened V by 2 bases and J by 8 bases, and 15 bases separated the two germline ends. This rearrangement joins TRBV7-2 to TRBJ1-4; a weak D match, TRBD1 (5 bases). Sequencing was performed on naive CD4+ T cells from PBMCs. Specified subset: CD45RA+ positively selected. This clonotype was sampled from a man aged 18-30 years in good health. Some clones in this sample may be carry-over from other donors' samples. In DNA form, the CDR3 reads TGTGCCAGCAGCTTAATGGGGCTCGATCGAGAAAAACTGTTTTTT. Translated: CASSLMGLDREKLFF.